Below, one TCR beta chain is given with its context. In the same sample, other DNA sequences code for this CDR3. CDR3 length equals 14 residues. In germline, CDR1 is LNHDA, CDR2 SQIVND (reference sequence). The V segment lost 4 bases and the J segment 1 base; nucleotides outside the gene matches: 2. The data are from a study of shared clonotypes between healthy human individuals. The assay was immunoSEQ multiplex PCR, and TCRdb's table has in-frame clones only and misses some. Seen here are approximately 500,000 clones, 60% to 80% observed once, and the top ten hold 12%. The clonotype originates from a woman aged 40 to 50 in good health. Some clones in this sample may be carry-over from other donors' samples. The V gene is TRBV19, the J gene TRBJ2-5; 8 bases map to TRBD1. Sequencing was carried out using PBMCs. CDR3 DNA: TGTGCCAGTAGTACTACAGGGGGCCAAGAGACCCAGTACTTC. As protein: CASSTTGGQETQYF.